The rows below give T cell receptor beta chains drawn from one sample of a study of cytomegalovirus exposure and HLA in healthy donors. Sequenced by immunoSEQ multiplex PCR; TCRdb stores in-frame clones only, minus some. The sample lists approximately 190,000 clones, nearly 80% seen once, with around 5.9% in the top ten. Sequencing was performed on PBMCs. Receptor source: a young woman in good health and CMV-seropositive. Each CDR3 is given without its conserved first and last residue. Fields, in order: J gene, V gene, D gene, CDR3 protein. The D gene is left open where the match is weak.

>TRBJ2-1|TRBV19|TRBD2
ASSMGGLAGAREQF
>TRBJ2-1|TRBV5-6|NA
ASSHRRGSSYNEQF
>TRBJ1-2|TRBV29-1|NA
SVGGEYGYT
>TRBJ2-3|TRBV6-6|NA
ASRTGLYTDTQY
>TRBJ1-5|TRBV5-6|NA
ASSFSPGQPQH
>TRBJ1-2|TRBV13|NA
ASSLGGSLVRDSDWGGYT
>TRBJ1-1|TRBV5-5|NA
ASTLWRGNTEAF
>TRBJ2-2|TRBV28|NA
ASSDIPGLNTGELF
>TRBJ1-1|TRBV29-1|NA
SAGRTGKNAEAF
>TRBJ1-1|TRBV16|NA
ASSKGDREAF
>TRBJ2-7|TRBV5-1|TRBD1
ASSLGTGGRGEQY
>TRBJ2-1|TRBV27|NA
ASRAGTQSPDEQF
>TRBJ2-3|TRBV6-5|TRBD2
ASSYYRAGGDTQY
>TRBJ2-2|TRBV6-6|TRBD1
ASNFGQGDTGELF